These 8 T cell receptor beta chains were sequenced from one sample in a study of shared clonotypes between healthy human individuals. Here immunoSEQ multiplex PCR was the method, and the copy in TCRdb shows in-frame clones only, minus some. The table has a few million clones, approximately 95% seen once. Sequences were obtained from naive CD4+ T cells from PBMCs. As to subset: CD45RA+ positively selected. The receptors stem from a young man in good health. Some clones in this sample may be carry-over from other donors' samples.

This sequence joins TRBV28 and TRBJ2-7; 10 positions match TRBD2. Germline V gene sequence: CDR1 MDHEN, CDR2 SYDVKM. CDR3 size: 14 residues. J was trimmed by 3 bases and V by 10 bases; bases with no gene match: 9. CDR3 amino acids: CATAGLAIYYEQYF. The CDR3 DNA reads as TGTGCCACCGCGGGACTAGCGATTTACTACGAGCAGTACTTC.

The rearrangement links TRBV29-1 to TRBJ2-3, with 11 bases fitting TRBD2. Germline trimming cut 7 bases from V and 9 bases from J; bases unmatched to any gene: 15. Germline V gene data show CDR1 as SQVTM and CDR2 as ANQGSEA. The CDR3 length is 15 residues. The CDR3: CSGEAPGLAVVTQYF. The CDR3 DNA sequence: TGCAGCGGCGAAGCCCCGGGACTAGCGGTTGTAACGCAGTATTTT.

A note on this clone: Other DNA sequences within the sample encode an identical CDR3. Written as DNA, the CDR3 is TGTGCCAGCAGCGGACTTGAGCAGTACTTC. It codes for CASSGLEQYF. The chain links TRBV28 to TRBJ2-7, with D possibly matching TRBD2 (5 bases). Germline-derived CDR1 and CDR2 are MDHEN and SYDVKM. Trimming took off 6 bases at V and 7 bases at J, with 7 bases between the two ends. The CDR3 runs 10 residues.

The table lists this clone with a count of one. The rearrangement uses TRBV27 and TRBJ2-7; 9 bases fit TRBD2. V was pared by 5 bases and J by 1 base, with 9 bases of the junction left unmatched. This CDR3 is 16 amino acids long. Germline V gives CDR1 MNHEY, CDR2 SMNVEV (reference sequence). The CDR3 DNA sequence: TGTGCCAGCAGTCCCACGGGGCGGGAGGGATCCTACGAGCAGTACTTC. Its protein is CASSPTGREGSYEQYF.

This chain links TRBV7-9 with TRBJ1-1; TRBD1 aligns across 9 bases. The CDR3 consists of 15 residues. Looked up from germline, CDR1 is SEHNR and CDR2 is FQNEAQ (reference sequence). The trim removed 10 bases at V and 4 bases at J, leaving 13 bases unmatched. The CDR3 sequence is CAIPSLSTGGTEAFF. The CDR3 nucleotides are TGTGCCATCCCTTCCCTCTCGACAGGGGGCACTGAAGCTTTCTTT.

The chain couples TRBV15 to TRBJ2-7; perhaps TRBD2 as D (5 bases). The germline V and J ends were trimmed by 0 bases and 9 bases, with 18 bases remaining between them. Germline CDR1 and CDR2: LNHNV and YYDKDF (reference sequence). The CDR3 spans 15 residues. CDR3 sequence: CATSRDRGQVVGQYF. As DNA, the CDR3 is TGTGCCACCAGCAGAGATCGCGGGCAGGTGGTTGGGCAGTACTTC.

The genes are TRBV20-1 and TRBJ2-3; no clear D gene. V lost 5 bases and J lost 5, with 5 bases in between. Per germline, CDR1 DFQATT and CDR2 SNEGSKA (reference sequence). The CDR3 covers 10 residues. CDR3 bases: TGCAGTGCTCCCGTAGATACGCAGTATTTT. This encodes CSAPVDTQYF.

The rearrangement uses TRBV6-5 and TRBJ2-7; weak D call: TRBD2 (6 bases). The CDR3 totals 15 residues. V was clipped by 5 bases and J by 3 bases, with 17 bases between them. Germline values: CDR1 MNHEY, CDR2 SVGAGI. The CDR3 is CASSLRARLGYEQYF. In nucleotides, the CDR3 is TGTGCCAGCAGTCTCCGGGCCCGACTAGGCTACGAGCAGTACTTC.